The present T cell receptor beta chain was sequenced within a study of OX40 agonist ivuxolimab in advanced cancers. On the study more broadly: Intravenous ivuxolimab was administered to patients every 2 weeks at 0.01 to 10 mg/kg. Aged roughly 23 to 80 with a mean of 60 years, they were approximately 79% male. Study results and caveats: CD4+ and CD8+ T cells in blood underwent clonal expansion by week 6 at 0.1 to 3.0 mg/kg.

Method: immunoSEQ multiplex PCR; TCRdb's copy keeps in-frame clones and lacks some. The table records approximately 100,000 clones, 85% to 90% of them present only once. As for this clone: The antigen remains unidentified.

With 7 bases removed from V and 0 bases from J, the gap between germline ends came to 13 bases. Per germline, CDR1 SGHRS and CDR2 YFSETQ. The CDR3 runs 15 residues. Samples were taken at baseline and on day 1 of cycles 4 and 7. The chain links TRBV5-1 to TRBJ2-2; D is unclear. The sequencing used CD4+ or CD8+ T cells sorted from blood, collected in a trial of the OX40 agonist ivuxolimab. The TCR was taken from an adult with an advanced solid tumor such as melanoma, head and neck, liver or kidney cancer. The DNA of the CDR3 is TGCGCCAGCTTCGTCTCACCGGCGAACACCGGGGAGCTGTTTTTT. This sequence encodes CASFVSPANTGELFF.